This TCR beta chain comes out of a study of PD-1 blockade in classical Hodgkin lymphoma. Study background: The patients were dosed with nivolumab 3 mg/kg, infused intravenously every 2 weeks. Study outcomes and limitations: Newly diagnosed patients reportedly had lower baseline TCR diversity than healthy donors. Significant TCR diversity gains by C4D1 occurred in CD4+ but not CD8+ cells.

Autologous stem cell transplantation was followed by relapse in every patient, and brentuximab vedotin exposure varied. Best responses included complete response and partial response; otherwise, the best response was progressive disease. Repertoires were generated with immunoSEQ multiplex PCR, while TCRdb's copy carries only in-frame clones and drops some. This table holds over 15,000 clones, over 80% found once. Per germline, CDR1 SNHLY and CDR2 FYNNEI. V gave up 3 bases and J gave up 2 bases, with 7 bases separating them. The CDR3 is 14 residues long. This clone appeared once. Its antigen is undetermined.

This chain links TRBV2 with TRBJ2-2; D is perhaps TRBD1 (5 bases). This clonotype was obtained from a human donor with classical Hodgkin lymphoma. This specimen consisted of peripheral blood mononuclear cells (PBMCs), obtained before the second cycle of nivolumab. CDR3 nucleotide sequence: TGTGCCAGCAGTGACAGGGTTAACACCGGGGAGCTGTTTTTT. Translation: CASSDRVNTGELFF. Full variable domain (outside the CDR3, taken from reference TRBV2 and TRBJ2-2): EPEVTQTPSHQVTQMGQEVILRCVPISNHLYFYWYRQILGQKVEFLVSFYNNEISEKSEIFDDQFSVERPDGSNFTLKIRSTKLEDSAMYFCASSDRVNTGELFFGEGSRLTVL.